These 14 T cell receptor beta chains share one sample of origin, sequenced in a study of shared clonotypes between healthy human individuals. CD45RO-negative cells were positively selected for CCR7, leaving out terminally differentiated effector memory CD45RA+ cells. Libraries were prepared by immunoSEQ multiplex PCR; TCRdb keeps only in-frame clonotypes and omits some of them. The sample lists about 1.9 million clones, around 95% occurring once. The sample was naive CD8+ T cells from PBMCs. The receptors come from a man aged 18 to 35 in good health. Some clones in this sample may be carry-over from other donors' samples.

The CDR3, as DNA: TGTGCCAGCAGCTTACTAGCGGGAGGAGGGGAGACCCAGTACTTC. Its protein product is CASSLLAGGGETQYF. The rearrangement uses TRBV7-9 and TRBJ2-5; 11 nucleotides agree with TRBD2. The V gene's germline CDR1 is SEHNR and CDR2 FQNEAQ (reference sequence). The CDR3 contains 15 residues. After removal of 2 bases from V and 5 bases from J, the junction contained 4 bases not matched to a gene.

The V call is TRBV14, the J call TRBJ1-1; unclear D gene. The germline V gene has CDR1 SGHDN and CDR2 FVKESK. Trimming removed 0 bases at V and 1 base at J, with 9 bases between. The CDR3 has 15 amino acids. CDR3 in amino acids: CASSQDRFPNTEAFF. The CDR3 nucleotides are TGTGCCAGCAGCCAAGATAGGTTTCCGAACACTGAAGCTTTCTTT.

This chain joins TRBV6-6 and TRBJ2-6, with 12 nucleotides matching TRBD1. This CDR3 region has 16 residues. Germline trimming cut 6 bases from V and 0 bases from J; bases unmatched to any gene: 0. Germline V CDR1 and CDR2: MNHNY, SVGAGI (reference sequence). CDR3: CASRGQGASGANVLTF. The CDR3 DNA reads TGTGCCAGCAGGGGACAGGGGGCCTCTGGGGCCAACGTCCTGACTTTC.

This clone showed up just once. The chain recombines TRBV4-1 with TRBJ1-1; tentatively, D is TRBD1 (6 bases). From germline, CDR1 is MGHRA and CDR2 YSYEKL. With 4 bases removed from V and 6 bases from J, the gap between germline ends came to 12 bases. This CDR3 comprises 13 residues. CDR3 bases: TGCGCCAGCAGCCCCCTAGGGGGGCCTGAAGCTTTCTTT. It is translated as CASSPLGGPEAFF.

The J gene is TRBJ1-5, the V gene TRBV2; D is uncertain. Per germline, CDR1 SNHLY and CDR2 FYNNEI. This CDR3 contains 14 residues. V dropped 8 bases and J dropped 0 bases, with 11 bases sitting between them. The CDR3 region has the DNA TGTGCCAGCGGTACTGGGTATAGCAATCAGCCCCAGCATTTT. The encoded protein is CASGTGYSNQPQHF. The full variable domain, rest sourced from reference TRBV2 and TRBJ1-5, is EPEVTQTPSHQVTQMGQEVILRCVPISNHLYFYWYRQILGQKVEFLVSFYNNEISEKSEIFDDQFSVERPDGSNFTLKIRSTKLEDSAMYFCASGTGYSNQPQHFGDGTRLSIL.

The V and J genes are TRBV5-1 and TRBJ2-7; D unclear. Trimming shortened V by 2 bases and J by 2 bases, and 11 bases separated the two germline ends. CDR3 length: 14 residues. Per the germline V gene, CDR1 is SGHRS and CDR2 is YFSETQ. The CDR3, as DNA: TGCGCCAGCAGCTTCGAAGGTCGTCCCTACGAGCAGTACTTC. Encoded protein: CASSFEGRPYEQYF.

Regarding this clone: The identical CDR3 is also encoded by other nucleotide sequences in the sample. CDR3 sequence (DNA): TGTGCCAGCAGCTTTGGAGGGGGGCTCTACGAGCAGTACTTC. Its protein product is CASSFGGGLYEQYF. The rearrangement links TRBV11-2 to TRBJ2-7; D may correspond to TRBD1 or TRBD2 (6 bases each). The germline V and J ends were trimmed by 3 bases and 3 bases, with 12 bases remaining between them. This CDR3 contains 14 residues. Germline CDR1 SGHAT, CDR2 FQNNGV.

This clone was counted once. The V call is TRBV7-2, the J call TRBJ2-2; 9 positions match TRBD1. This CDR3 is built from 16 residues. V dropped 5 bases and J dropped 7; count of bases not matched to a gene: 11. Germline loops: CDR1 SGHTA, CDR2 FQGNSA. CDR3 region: CASSPFGTGQFGELFF. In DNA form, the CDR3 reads TGTGCCAGCAGCCCATTCGGGACAGGGCAGTTCGGGGAGCTGTTTTTT.

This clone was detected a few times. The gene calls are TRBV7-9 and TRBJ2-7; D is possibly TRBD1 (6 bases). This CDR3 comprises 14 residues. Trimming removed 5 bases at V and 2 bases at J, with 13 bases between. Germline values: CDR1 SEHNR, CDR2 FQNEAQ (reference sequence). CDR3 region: CASSGRGDTYEQYF. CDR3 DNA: TGTGCCAGCAGCGGCAGGGGAGACACCTACGAGCAGTACTTC.

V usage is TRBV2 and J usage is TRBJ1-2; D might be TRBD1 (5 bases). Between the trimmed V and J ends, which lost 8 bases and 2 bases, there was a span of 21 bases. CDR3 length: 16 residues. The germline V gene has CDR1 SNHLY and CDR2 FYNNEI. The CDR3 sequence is CASAEGRVGGNYGYTF. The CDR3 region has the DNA TGTGCCAGCGCGGAGGGCAGGGTCGGGGGGAACTATGGCTACACCTTC.

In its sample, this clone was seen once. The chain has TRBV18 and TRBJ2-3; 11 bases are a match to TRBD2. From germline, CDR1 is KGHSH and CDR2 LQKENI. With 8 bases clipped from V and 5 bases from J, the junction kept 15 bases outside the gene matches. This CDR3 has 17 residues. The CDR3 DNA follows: TGTGCCAGCCGACTCGGGCTAGCGGGAGGCGGTGGAGATACGCAGTATTTT. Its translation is CASRLGLAGGGGDTQYF. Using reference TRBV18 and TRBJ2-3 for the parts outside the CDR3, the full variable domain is NAGVMQNPRHLVRRRGQEARLRCSPMKGHSHVYWYRQLPEEGLKFMVYLQKENIIDESGMPKERFSAEFPKEGPSILRIQQVVRGDSAAYFCASRLGLAGGGGDTQYFGPGTRLTVL.

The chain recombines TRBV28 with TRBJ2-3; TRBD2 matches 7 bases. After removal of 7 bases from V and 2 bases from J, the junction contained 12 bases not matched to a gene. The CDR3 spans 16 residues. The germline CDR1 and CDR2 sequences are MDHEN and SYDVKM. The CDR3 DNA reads TGTGCCAGCATCACTTCGGGGGAGCGGGACACAGATACGCAGTATTTT. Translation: CASITSGERDTDTQYF.

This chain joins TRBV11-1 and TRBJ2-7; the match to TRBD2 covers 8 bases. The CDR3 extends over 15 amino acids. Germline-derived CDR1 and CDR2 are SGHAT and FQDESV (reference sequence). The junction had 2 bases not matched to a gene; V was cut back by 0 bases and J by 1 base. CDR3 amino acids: CASSLASGTSYEQYF. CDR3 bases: TGTGCCAGCAGCTTAGCTAGCGGGACTTCCTACGAGCAGTACTTC. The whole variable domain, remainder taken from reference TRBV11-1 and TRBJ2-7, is EAEVAQSPRYKITEKSQAVAFWCDPISGHATLYWYRQILGQGPELLVQFQDESVVDDSQLPKDRFSAERLKGVDSTLKIQPAELGDSAMYLCASSLASGTSYEQYFGPGTRLTVT.

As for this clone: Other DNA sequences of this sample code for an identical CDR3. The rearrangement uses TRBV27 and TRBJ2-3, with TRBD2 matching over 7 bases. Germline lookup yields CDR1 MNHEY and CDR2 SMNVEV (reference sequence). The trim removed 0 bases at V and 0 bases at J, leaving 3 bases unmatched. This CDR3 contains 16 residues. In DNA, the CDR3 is TGTGCCAGCAGTTTATCCGCTAGCGGTAGCACAGATACGCAGTATTTT. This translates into CASSLSASGSTDTQYF.